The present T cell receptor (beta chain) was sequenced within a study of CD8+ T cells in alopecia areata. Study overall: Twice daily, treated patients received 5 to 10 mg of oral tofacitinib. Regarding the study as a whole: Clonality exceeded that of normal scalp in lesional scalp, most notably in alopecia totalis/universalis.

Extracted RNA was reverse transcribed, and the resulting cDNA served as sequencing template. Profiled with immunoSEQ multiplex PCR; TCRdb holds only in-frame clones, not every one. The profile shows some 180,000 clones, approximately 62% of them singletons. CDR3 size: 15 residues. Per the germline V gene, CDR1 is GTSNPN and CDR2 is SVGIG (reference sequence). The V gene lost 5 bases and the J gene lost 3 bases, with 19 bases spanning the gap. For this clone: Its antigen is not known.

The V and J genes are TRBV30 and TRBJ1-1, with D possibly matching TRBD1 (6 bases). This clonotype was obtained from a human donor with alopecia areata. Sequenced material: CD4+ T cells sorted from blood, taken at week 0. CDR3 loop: CAWFPIRGPHTEAFF. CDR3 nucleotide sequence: TGTGCCTGGTTCCCCATACGGGGGCCCCACACTGAAGCTTTCTTT.